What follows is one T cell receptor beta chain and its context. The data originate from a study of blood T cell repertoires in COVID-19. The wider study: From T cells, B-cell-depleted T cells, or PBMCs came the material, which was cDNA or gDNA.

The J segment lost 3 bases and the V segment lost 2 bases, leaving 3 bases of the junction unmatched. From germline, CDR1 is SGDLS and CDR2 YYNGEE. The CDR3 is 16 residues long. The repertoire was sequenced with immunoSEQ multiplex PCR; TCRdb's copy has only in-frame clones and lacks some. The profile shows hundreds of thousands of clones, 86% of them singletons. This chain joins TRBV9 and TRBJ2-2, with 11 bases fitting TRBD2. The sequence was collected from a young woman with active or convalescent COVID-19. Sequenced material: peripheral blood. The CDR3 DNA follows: TGTGCCAGCAGCGTCCCACTAGCGGGAGACACCGGGGAGCTGTTTTTT. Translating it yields CASSVPLAGDTGELFF. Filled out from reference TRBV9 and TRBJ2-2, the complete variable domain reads DSGVTQTPKHLITATGQRVTLRCSPRSGDLSVYWYQQSLDQGLQFLIQYYNGEERAKGNILERFSAQQFPDLHSELNLSSLELGDSALYFCASSVPLAGDTGELFFGEGSRLTVL.